The clone carrying this T cell receptor (beta chain) came up many times. What it binds is not known. Germline V gene lookup returns CDR1 LGHDT and CDR2 YNNKEL (reference sequence). The CDR3 runs 12 residues. Between the trimmed V and J ends, which lost 1 base and 7 bases, there was a span of 8 bases. The sample is drawn from a study of T-cell memory formation after mild COVID-19. TCRdb re-called the 5' RACE reads with MiXCR, one entry per CDR3 protein. The sample records 150,000 to 200,000 distinct CDR3 sequences, under 14% being singletons. Study-wide results and caveats: Pre-infection memory contained some responding clones, which suggested that cross-reactive memory had joined. In second-wave clones peaking day 37, SARS-CoV-2 specificity remained unconfirmed. The study found contracting CD4+ clones mainly in CM and EM and contracting CD8+ clones in EMRA. Later expanders leaned CD4+, whereas clones that contracted between day 15 and 85 were balanced CD4/CD8.

Sequencing was done on a sample of PBMCs or a T cell subset sorted from them (not recorded which). The source of this sequence is a man younger than 35 who had mild COVID-19 (a few samples of this study predate the infection). Cell type and time point are not known. The chain links TRBV3-1 to TRBJ2-7; no clear D. This chain's CDR3 is CASSQAAQEQYF. DNA for the CDR3: TGTGCCAGCAGCCAAGCCGCCCAGGAGCAGTACTTC.